This T cell receptor (beta chain) appears in the sequencing data of a study of shared clonotypes between healthy human individuals. As regards this clone: What it binds is not known.

The study ran the assay at deep level. Libraries were prepared by immunoSEQ multiplex PCR; TCRdb keeps only in-frame clonotypes and omits some of them. The sample shows 2 million to 2.5 million clones, about nine tenths of them seen only once. The CDR3 totals 18 residues. From germline, CDR1 is KGHSH and CDR2 LQKENI. The junction had 10 bases not matched to a gene; V was cut back by 3 bases and J by 4 bases. Broader study findings: Rarefaction showed sorted-subset sequencing was incomplete despite large depth.

The V and J genes are TRBV18 and TRBJ2-1; the match to TRBD2 covers 12 bases. The material sequenced was naive CD4+ T cells from PBMCs. The subset denotes: CD45RA+ positively selected. The source is a man younger than 30 in good health. Some clones in this sample may be carry-over from other donors' samples. The DNA of the CDR3 is TGTGCCAGCTCACCGGACTTGGGACTAGCGGGCCCTTACAATGAGCAGTTCTTC. As protein: CASSPDLGLAGPYNEQFF. Variable domain in full (rest from reference TRBV18 and TRBJ2-1): NAGVMQNPRHLVRRRGQEARLRCSPMKGHSHVYWYRQLPEEGLKFMVYLQKENIIDESGMPKERFSAEFPKEGPSILRIQQVVRGDSAAYFCASSPDLGLAGPYNEQFFGPGTRLTVL.